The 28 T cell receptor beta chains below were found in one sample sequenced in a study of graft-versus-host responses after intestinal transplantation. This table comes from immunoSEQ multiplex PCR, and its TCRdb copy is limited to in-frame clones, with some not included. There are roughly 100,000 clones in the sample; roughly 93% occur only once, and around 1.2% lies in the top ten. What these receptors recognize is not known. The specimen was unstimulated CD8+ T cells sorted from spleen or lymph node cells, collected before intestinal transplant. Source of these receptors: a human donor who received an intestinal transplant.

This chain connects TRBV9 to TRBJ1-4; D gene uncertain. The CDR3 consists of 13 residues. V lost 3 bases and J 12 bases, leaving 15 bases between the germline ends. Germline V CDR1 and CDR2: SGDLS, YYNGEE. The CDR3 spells CASSASGGGELFF. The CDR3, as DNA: TGTGCCAGCAGCGCCTCTGGTGGAGGCGAACTGTTTTTT.

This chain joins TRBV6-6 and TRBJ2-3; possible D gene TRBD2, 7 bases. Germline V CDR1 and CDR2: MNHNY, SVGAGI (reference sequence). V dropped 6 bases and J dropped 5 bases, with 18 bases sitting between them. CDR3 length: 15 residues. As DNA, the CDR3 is TGTGCCAGCAGCCCACGGGGCGGGGGACAAGATACGCAGTATTTT. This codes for CASSPRGGGQDTQYF.

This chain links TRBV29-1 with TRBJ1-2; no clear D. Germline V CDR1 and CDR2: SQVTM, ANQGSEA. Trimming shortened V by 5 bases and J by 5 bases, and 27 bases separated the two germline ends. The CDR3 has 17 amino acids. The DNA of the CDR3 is TGCAGCGTTAATCTTCTTCCGGCGAGTGGACCTGGGTATGGCTACACCTTC. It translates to CSVNLLPASGPGYGYTF.

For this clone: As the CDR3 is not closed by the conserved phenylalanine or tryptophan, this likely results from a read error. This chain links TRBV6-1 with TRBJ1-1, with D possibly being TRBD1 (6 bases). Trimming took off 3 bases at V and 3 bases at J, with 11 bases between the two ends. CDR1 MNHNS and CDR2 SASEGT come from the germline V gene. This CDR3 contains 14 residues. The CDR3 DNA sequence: TGTGCCAGCAGTGAGGTACAGGGCTACACTGAAGCTTTCCTT. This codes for CASSEVQGYTEAFL.

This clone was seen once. The CDR3 DNA follows: TGCGCCAGCAGCCAAGAAAGCCTAATCTCGAACACTGAAGCTTTCTTT. This gives the protein CASSQESLISNTEAFF. The V call is TRBV4-1, the J call TRBJ1-1; D is unclear. Per the germline V gene, CDR1 is MGHRA and CDR2 is YSYEKL. Trimming shortened V by 0 bases and J by 1 base, and 12 bases separated the two germline ends. The CDR3 extends over 16 amino acids.

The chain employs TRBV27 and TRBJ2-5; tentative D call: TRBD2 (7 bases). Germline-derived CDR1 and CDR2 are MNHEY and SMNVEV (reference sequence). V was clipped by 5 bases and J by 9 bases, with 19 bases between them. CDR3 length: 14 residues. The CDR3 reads CASSTQDRRGAQYF. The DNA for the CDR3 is TGTGCCAGCAGTACCCAGGACAGACGGGGGGCCCAGTACTTC.

The CDR3 sequence: CASSLERQRETQYF. DNA for the CDR3: TGTGCCAGCAGCTTGGAGCGACAGAGGGAGACCCAGTACTTC. The chain couples TRBV5-4 to TRBJ2-5; possibly TRBD1 for D (5 bases). The germline gives CDR1 SGHNT, CDR2 YYREEE (reference sequence). The V end was cut by 0 bases, the J end by 5 bases, with 11 bases between. The CDR3 extends over 14 amino acids.

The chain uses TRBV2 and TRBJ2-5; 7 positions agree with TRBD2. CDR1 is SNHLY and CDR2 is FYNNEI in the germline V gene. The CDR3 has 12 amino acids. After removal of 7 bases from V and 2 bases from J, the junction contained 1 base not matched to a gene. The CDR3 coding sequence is TGTGCCAGCATGCGGGAGCAAGAGACCCAGTACTTC. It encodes CASMREQETQYF.

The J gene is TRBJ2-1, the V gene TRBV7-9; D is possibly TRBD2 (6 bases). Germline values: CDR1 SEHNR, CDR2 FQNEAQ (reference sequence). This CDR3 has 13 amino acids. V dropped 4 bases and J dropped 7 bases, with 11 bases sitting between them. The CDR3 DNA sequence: TGTGCCAGCAGCTCCGGGACTCAAAATGAGCAGTTCTTC. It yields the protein CASSSGTQNEQFF.

In DNA, the CDR3 is TGTGCCAGCAGCCCAAGGGAAGTTTATGAGGACTATGGCTACACCTTC. It translates to CASSPREVYEDYGYTF. This rearrangement joins TRBV5-6 to TRBJ1-2; D not resolved. Germline assignment: CDR1 SGHDT and CDR2 YYEEEE. The CDR3 consists of 16 residues. The V and J ends lost 4 bases and 3 bases respectively, with 19 bases between them.

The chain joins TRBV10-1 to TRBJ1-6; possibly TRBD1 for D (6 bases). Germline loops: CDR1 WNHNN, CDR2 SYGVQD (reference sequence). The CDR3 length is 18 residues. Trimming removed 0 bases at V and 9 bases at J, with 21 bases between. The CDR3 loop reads CASSESVRDTLRGSPLHF. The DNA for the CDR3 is TGCGCCAGCAGTGAGTCTGTAAGGGACACCCTCAGGGGTTCACCCCTCCACTTT.

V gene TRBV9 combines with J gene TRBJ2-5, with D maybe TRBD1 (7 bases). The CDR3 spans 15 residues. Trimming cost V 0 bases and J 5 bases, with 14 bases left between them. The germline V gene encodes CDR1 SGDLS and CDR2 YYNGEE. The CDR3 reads CASSVGQGGWETQYF. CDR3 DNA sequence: TGTGCCAGCAGCGTAGGACAGGGAGGTTGGGAGACCCAGTACTTC. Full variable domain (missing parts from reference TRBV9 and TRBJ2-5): DSGVTQTPKHLITATGQRVTLRCSPRSGDLSVYWYQQSLDQGLQFLIQYYNGEERAKGNILERFSAQQFPDLHSELNLSSLELGDSALYFCASSVGQGGWETQYFGPGTRLLVL.

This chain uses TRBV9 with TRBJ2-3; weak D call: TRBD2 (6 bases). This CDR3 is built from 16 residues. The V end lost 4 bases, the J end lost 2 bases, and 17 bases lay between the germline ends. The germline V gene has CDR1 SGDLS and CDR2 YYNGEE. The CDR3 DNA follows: TGTGCCAGCAGCAATAGTCTGGGACTTACCACAGATACGCAGTATTTT. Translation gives CASSNSLGLTTDTQYF.

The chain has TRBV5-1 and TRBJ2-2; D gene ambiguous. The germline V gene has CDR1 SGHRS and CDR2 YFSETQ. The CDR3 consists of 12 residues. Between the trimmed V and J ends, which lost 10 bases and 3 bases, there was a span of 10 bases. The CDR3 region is CASAWDTGELFF. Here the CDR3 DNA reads TGCGCCTCAGCTTGGGACACCGGGGAGCTGTTTTTT.

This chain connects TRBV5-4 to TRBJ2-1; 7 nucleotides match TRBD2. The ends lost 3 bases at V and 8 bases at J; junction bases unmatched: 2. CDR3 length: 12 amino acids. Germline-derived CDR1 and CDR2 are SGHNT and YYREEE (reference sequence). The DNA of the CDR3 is TGTGCCAGCAGCTGGGCGGGGGATGAGCAGTTCTTC. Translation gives CASSWAGDEQFF.

The CDR3 is CASSLWGLPGSYEQYF. In DNA form, the CDR3 reads TGTGCCAGCAGTTTATGGGGCCTCCCGGGCTCCTACGAGCAGTACTTC. The chain is built from TRBV28 and TRBJ2-5; D remains ambiguous. The end of the DNA fits TRBJ2-7 better, so the J call may be wrong. Per the germline V gene, CDR1 is MDHEN and CDR2 is SYDVKM. The CDR3 has 16 residues.

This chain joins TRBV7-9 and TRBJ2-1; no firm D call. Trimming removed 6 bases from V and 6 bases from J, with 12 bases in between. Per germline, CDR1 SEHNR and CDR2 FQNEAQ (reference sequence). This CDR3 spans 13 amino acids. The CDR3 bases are TGTGCCAGCAGGTTCCAAGAGATCAATGAGCAGTTCTTC. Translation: CASRFQEINEQFF.

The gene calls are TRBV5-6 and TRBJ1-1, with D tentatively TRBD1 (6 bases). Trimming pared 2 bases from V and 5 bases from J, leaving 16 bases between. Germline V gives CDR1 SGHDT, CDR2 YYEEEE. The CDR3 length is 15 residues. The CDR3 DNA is TGTGCCAGCAGCTTCAAACGGGGGCGGCCGACTGAAGCTTTCTTT. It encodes CASSFKRGRPTEAFF.

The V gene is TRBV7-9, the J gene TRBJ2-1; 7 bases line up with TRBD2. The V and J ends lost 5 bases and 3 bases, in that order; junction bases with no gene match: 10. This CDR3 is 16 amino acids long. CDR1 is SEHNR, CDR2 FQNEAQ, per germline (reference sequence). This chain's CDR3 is CASSHVRGVGYNEQFF. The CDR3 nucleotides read TGTGCCAGCAGCCACGTACGGGGGGTCGGCTACAATGAGCAGTTCTTC.

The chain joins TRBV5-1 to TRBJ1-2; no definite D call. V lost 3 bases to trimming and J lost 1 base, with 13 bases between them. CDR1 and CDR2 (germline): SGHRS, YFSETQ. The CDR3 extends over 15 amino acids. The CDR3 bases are TGCGCCAGCAGCTCTACGACGGGAGATAACTATGGCTACACCTTC. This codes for CASSSTTGDNYGYTF.

The CDR3 bases are TGTGCCAGCAGTAAGGTAGCGGGGGGGCTCGATGGCTACACCTTC. Amino acid sequence: CASSKVAGGLDGYTF. The chain carries TRBV6-1 and TRBJ1-2, with D possibly TRBD1 on 6 matching bases. Germline V gene data show CDR1 as MNHNS and CDR2 as SASEGT. CDR3 length: 15 amino acids. Trimming cost V 5 bases and J 6 bases, with 19 bases left between them.

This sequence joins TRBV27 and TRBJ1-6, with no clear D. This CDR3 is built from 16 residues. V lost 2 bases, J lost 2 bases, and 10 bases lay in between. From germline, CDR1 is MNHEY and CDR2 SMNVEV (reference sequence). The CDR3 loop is CASSLTSTAYNSPLHF. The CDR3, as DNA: TGTGCCAGCAGTTTAACCTCGACGGCCTATAATTCACCCCTCCACTTT.

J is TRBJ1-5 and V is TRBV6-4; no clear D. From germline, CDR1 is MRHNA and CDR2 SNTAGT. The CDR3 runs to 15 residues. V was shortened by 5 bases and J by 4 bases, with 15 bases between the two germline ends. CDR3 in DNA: TGTGCCAGCAGTTTCGTCAGAAAGCATAATCAGCCCCAGCATTTT. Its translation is CASSFVRKHNQPQHF.

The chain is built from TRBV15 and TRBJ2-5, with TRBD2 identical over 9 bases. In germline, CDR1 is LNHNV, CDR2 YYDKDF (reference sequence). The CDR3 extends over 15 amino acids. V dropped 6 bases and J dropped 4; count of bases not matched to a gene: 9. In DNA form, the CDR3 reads TGTGCCACCAGTGCGAGCGGGGGGACGGCAGAGACCCAGTACTTC. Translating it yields CATSASGGTAETQYF.

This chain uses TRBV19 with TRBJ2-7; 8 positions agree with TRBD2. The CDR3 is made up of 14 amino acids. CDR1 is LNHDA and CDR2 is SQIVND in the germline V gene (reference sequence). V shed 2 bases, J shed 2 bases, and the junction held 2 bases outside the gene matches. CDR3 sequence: CASSIRGGPYEQYF. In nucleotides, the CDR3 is TGTGCCAGTAGTATACGGGGGGGTCCCTACGAGCAGTACTTC. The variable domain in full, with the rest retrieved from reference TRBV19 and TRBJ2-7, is DGGITQSPKYLFRKEGQNVTLSCEQNLNHDAMYWYRQDPGQGLRLIYYSQIVNDFQKGDIAEGYSVSREKKESFPLTVTSAQKNPTAFYLCASSIRGGPYEQYFGPGTRLTVT.

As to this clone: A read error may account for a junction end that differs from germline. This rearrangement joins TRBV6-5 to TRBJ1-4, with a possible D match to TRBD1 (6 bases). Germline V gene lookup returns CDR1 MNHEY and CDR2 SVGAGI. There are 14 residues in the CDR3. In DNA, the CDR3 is TGTGCCAGCAGCTACTCCGGGACATCGGAAAAACTGTTTTTT. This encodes CASSYSGTSEKLFF.

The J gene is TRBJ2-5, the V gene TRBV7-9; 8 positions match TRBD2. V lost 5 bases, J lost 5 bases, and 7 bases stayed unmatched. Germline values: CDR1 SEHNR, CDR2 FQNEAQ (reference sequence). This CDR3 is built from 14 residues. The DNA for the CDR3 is TGTGCCAGCAGCGCGGGGACTAGTCCTGAGACCCAGTACTTC. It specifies CASSAGTSPETQYF.

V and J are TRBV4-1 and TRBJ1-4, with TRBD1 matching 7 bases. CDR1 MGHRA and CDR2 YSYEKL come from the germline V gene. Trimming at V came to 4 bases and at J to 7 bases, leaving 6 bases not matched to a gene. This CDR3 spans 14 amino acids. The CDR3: CASSPEQGIEKLFF. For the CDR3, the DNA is TGCGCCAGCAGCCCTGAACAGGGGATTGAAAAACTGTTTTTT.